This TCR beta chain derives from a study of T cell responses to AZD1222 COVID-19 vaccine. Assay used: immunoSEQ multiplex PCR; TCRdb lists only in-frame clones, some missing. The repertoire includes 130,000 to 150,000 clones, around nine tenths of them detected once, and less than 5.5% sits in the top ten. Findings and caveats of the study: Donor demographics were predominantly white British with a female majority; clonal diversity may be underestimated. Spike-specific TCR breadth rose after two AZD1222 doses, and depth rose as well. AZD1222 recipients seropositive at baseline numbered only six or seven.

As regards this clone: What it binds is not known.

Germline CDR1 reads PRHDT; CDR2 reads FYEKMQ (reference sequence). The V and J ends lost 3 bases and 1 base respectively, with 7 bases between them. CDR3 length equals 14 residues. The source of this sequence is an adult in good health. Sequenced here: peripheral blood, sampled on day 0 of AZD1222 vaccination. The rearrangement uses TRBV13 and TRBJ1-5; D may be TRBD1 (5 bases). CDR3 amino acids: CASSFGGSNQPQHF. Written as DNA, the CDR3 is TGTGCCAGCAGCTTTGGGGGAAGCAATCAGCCCCAGCATTTT.